The text below deals with one TCR beta chain. This entry comes from a study of T cells in Graves' hyperthyroidism and ophthalmopathy. Using RNA transcripts as the source, TCR beta CDR3 regions were amplified. Using the HTBI primer set, a first-round RT-PCR was run on the TCR CDR3. TCRdb fed the multiplex PCR reads into MiXCR, producing one record per CDR3 protein. The table includes around 620,000 distinct CDR3 sequences, about 45% detected once. The CDR3 extends over 15 amino acids. V trimming: 4 bases; J trimming: 1 base; junction bases outside the gene matches: 6. CDR1 is LNHNV, CDR2 YYDKDF, per germline (reference sequence).

This chain uses TRBV15 with TRBJ1-2; 7 bases fit TRBD1. The sequence came from an adult woman with Graves' disease, either hyperthyroidism or ophthalmopathy (not recorded which). Material for sequencing was peripheral blood or thyroid tissue (not recorded which). The CDR3 sequence: CATSTTGADNYGYTF. CDR3 nucleotides: TGTGCCACCAGCACAACAGGGGCAGATAACTATGGCTACACCTTC.